This T cell receptor (beta chain) was sequenced during a study of graft-versus-host responses after intestinal transplantation. TCRdb keeps only in-frame clones here, not all; method: immunoSEQ multiplex PCR. The sample holds roughly 29,000 clones, more than 85% seen once. After removal of 3 bases from V and 2 bases from J, the junction contained 1 base not matched to a gene. The CDR3 covers 14 residues. Germline V lookup: CDR1 MNHEY, CDR2 SMNVEV (reference sequence). This clone was recorded once. Antigen: not known. Study findings and constraints: Peak GvH clone levels in circulation were associated with early post-transplant HvG declines.

The sequences come from PBMCs, collected about 62 days after intestinal transplant. The sequence came from a human patient who received an intestinal transplant, so some T cells may come from the graft donor. The chain is built from TRBV27 and TRBJ1-5; 7 bases agree with TRBD1. CDR3 sequence (DNA): TGTGCCAGCAGTTTTGGACAGGGCAATCAGCCCCAGCATTTT. This sequence encodes CASSFGQGNQPQHF.